This note documents a single T cell receptor (beta chain) sequence. The clone's antigen remains unknown. No per-base quality is available; no much larger clone lies one base away. This sample is part of a study of blood T cell repertoires in COVID-19 (TCRdb year 2020). About the study as a whole: Samples from collaborators originated in the United States, Italy and Spain and spanned both the acute and convalescent phases of COVID-19. The material from the prospective study consisted of cDNA or gDNA derived from T cells, B-cell-depleted T cells, or PBMCs. Subjects who had been exposed to COVID-19, were actively infected with it, or had recovered from it provided the deeply sampled blood TCRbeta repertoires that made up the dataset. The repertoires were released in a freely available public database meant as a resource for research on the immune response to SARS-CoV-2. Samples came from the ongoing ImmuneRACE study (first 160 participants) plus 1,254 subjects from 6 global collaborators. A de-identified subject ID, COVID-19 status, age in years and sex were almost always included in the sample metadata. HLA class I and class II types, where available, came from metadata supplied by the sample provider rather than from assay-based typing. Overall results and qualifications from the work: The quantity of clinical and demographic metadata differed by source and by participant and was supplied without curation.

The cysteine opens and the phenylalanine closes a CDR3 of 14 amino acids. The read is trimmed to its CDR3 DNA, 42 bases read in frame from base 1. At the junction V is shortened by 5 bases and J by 4 bases; bases outside the gene matches: 5. The germline V gene specifies MDHEN as CDR1 and SYDVKM as CDR2. TCRbeta CDR3 regions were amplified from genomic DNA by means of the immunoSEQ Assay, a bias-controlled multiplex PCR. As for how the authors treated the data: Nucleated cell counts per sample were estimated from amplification of reference gene primers within the assay. Sequence reads were collapsed and filtered to measure the absolute abundance of every unique TCRbeta CDR3 rearrangement. For each sample, productive Simpson clonality was calculated by taking the square root of Simpson's diversity index across productive rearrangements. Here the immuneACCESS table is served through TCRdb, limited to in-frame sequences with V and J called. Missing clones are a known gap in these copies; in checked studies unresolved V genes cover under half, and the rest lacks a known reason. V and J calls plus clone size are reproduced from that table; the DNA served to infer D and trimming. This sample has under 75,000 clones in its table, and about 78% of those were observed once. Approximately 52% of the sample rests with the top ten.

Each collaborating institution followed its own protocols to collect whole blood in K2EDTA tubes. Collaborator samples were shipped for TCRbeta analysis as frozen whole blood, isolated PBMCs, or DNA extracted from either sample type. The chain employs TRBV28 and TRBJ1-1, and 9 junction bases match TRBD1. The source material was peripheral blood. The TCR originated in a woman at least 80 years old with acute or convalescent COVID-19. The DNA sequence is as follows: TGTGCCAGCAGTCCTCAGACAGGGGGCACTGAAGCTTTCTTT. Translation gives CASSPQTGGTEAFF.